This T cell receptor beta chain was identified in a study of T cell responses to AZD1222 COVID-19 vaccine. General study points: Among the donors, most were white British and more were female, and clonal diversity was possibly underestimated. Samples come after the peak T cell response, not at day 14.

CDR1 and CDR2 (germline): KGHSH, LQKENI. This CDR3 spans 15 amino acids. V was clipped by 0 bases and J by 8 bases; unmatched bases: 6. Worth noting for this clone: What it binds is not known.

Produced via immunoSEQ multiplex PCR; TCRdb's table is partial and in-frame only. The sample has about 170,000 clones, more than 90% seen once. This receptor was taken from an adult in good health. The chain carries TRBV18 and TRBJ2-1, with 8 bases that match TRBD1. The source material was peripheral blood, sampled on day 0 of AZD1222 vaccination. The CDR3 DNA reads as TGTGCCAGCTCACCACCTTTAGGACAGGGAGATGAGCAGTTCTTC. Residues: CASSPPLGQGDEQFF.